A single T cell receptor (beta chain) is shown here with its context. This sample is drawn from a study of blood T cell repertoires in COVID-19. Study background: Sites across the United States, Italy and Spain contributed samples from acute and convalescent COVID-19.

Participants spanned ages roughly 18 to 95 years and resided in over 20 US areas. Study processing details: Reference gene primer amplification in the assay estimated nucleated cell counts. Sequenced by immunoSEQ multiplex PCR; TCRdb stores in-frame clones only, minus some. Clonal size and the V and J genes are those of that table, whereas D and trimming came from the DNA. The sample carries around 220,000 clones, almost 90% recorded once. CDR3 length equals 14 residues. Unmatched junction bases numbered 10, after V lost 7 bases and J lost 4 bases. Germline values: CDR1 MNHEY, CDR2 SVGAGI. V and J are TRBV6-5 and TRBJ2-7; 7 bases are shared with TRBD2. This TCR came from a woman between 50 and 59 years old with acute COVID-19. What was sequenced was PBMCs or T cells enriched from blood (not recorded which). DNA for the CDR3: TGTGCCAGCAAGTACATCAGCGGGGATTACGAGCAGTACTTC. This gives the protein CASKYISGDYEQYF.